This T cell receptor (beta chain) was recovered during a study of B cell selection in AIRE deficiency. Regarding the study as a whole: AIRE-deficient Tconv and Treg repertoires matched healthy donors in TCRBV, CDR3 length, diversity. Of over 3,000 shared Treg TCRbeta sequences, under 40% were healthy-donor-only and over 8% patient-only. Shorter CDR3s marked shared Treg sequences, biased toward few non-templated insertions. Healthy Tconv contained about 35% of shared healthy Treg sequences; only TCRbeta sequenced.

On this clone: Its antigen is not known.

Measured with immunoSEQ multiplex PCR; TCRdb has only the in-frame clones, and not every one. Here the sample spans fewer than 30,000 clones, approximately 97% being singletons. CDR1 is SGHTS, CDR2 YDEGEE, per germline. The CDR3 extends over 15 amino acids. The V end was cut by 0 bases, the J end by 5 bases, with 13 bases between. The sorted conventional CD4 T cells were gated as CD4+CD127+. This chain joins TRBV5-8 and TRBJ2-3; D is unresolved. The receptor was isolated from a human donor with AIRE deficiency. The specimen was conventional CD4+ T cells sorted from PBMCs. The CDR3 region is CASSLALIRLDTQYF. CDR3 DNA: TGTGCCAGCAGCTTGGCGTTGATAAGGCTAGATACGCAGTATTTT.